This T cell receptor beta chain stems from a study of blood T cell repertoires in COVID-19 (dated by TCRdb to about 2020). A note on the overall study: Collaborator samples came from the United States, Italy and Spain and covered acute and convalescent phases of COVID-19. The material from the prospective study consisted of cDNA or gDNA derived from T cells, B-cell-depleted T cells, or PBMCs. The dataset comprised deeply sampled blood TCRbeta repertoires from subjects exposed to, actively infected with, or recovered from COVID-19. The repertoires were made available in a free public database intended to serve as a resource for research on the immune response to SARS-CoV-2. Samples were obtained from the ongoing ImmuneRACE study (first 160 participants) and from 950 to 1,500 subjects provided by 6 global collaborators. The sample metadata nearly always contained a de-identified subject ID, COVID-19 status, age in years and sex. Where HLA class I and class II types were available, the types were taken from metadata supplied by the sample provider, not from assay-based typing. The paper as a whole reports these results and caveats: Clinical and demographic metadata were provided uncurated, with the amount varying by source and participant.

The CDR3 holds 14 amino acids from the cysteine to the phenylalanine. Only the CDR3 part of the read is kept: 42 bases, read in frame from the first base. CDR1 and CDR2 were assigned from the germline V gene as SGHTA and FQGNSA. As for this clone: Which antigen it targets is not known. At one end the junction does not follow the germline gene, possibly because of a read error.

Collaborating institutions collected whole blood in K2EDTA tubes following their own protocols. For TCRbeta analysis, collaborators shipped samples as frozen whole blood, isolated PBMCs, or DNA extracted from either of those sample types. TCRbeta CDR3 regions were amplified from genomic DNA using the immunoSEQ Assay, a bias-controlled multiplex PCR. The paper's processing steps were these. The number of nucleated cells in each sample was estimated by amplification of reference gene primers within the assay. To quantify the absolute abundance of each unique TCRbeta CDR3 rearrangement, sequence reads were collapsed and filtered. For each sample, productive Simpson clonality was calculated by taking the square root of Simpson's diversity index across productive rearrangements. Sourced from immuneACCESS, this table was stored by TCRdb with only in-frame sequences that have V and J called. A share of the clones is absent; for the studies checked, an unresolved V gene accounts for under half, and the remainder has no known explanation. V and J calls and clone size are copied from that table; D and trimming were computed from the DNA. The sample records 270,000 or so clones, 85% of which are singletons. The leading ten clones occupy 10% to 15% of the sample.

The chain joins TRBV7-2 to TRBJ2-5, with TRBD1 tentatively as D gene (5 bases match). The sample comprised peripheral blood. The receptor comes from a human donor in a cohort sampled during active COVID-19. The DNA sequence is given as TGTGCCAGCAGCTTAGGGCAGGGCCAAAAGACCCAGTACTTC. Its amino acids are CASSLGQGQKTQYF.